One and the same sample provided the 32 T cell receptor beta chains below, sequenced in a study of T-cell reconstitution after alpha-beta-depleted transplantation in children. Unique molecular identifiers were used to barcode this TCRbeta library. From the PCR reads, TCRdb called clonotypes with MiXCR, one entry per CDR3 protein. This sample carries approximately 200,000 distinct CDR3 sequences, approximately 6.8% of them seen once, and the ten largest clones take about 5%. Here the sequenced sample was PBMCs, taken before TCRalphabeta/CD19-depleted stem cell transplant. These TCRs come from a girl under three years old with combined immunodeficiency, due to receive a stem cell transplant.

This clonotype was recorded many times. The chain links TRBV12-3 or TRBV12-4 to TRBJ2-5; 7 bases are a match to TRBD1. The ends lost 5 bases at V and 2 bases at J; junction bases unmatched: 8. This CDR3 is built from 15 residues. CDR3 nucleotide sequence: TGTGCCAGCAGTCCTCCCCGACAGGGACAAGAGACCCAGTACTTC. It yields the protein CASSPPRQGQETQYF.

This clonotype came up many times. V is TRBV20-1 and J is TRBJ2-3; D gene unclear. The CDR3 totals 15 residues. Germline CDR1 and CDR2: DFQATT and SNEGSKA (reference sequence). V lost 4 bases and J lost 6, with 20 bases in between. The CDR3 is CSANDYRGALDTQYF. The CDR3 DNA is TGCAGTGCTAATGATTACCGAGGAGCCTTGGATACGCAGTATTTT.

The sample holds many counts of this clonotype. V usage is TRBV11-2 and J usage is TRBJ2-1, with 9 bases matching TRBD1. The V gene end was trimmed by 2 bases and the J gene end by 7 bases; junction bases not matched to a gene: 9. CDR1 is SGHAT and CDR2 is FQNNGV in the germline V gene. This CDR3 has 16 residues. In DNA, the CDR3 is TGTGCCAGCAGCTTATGGTCGGGACAGGGTAGGAATGAGCAGTTCTTC. It encodes CASSLWSGQGRNEQFF.

This clonotype was picked up many times. The CDR3 loop reads CASSQEYRGQETQYF. CDR3 sequence (DNA): TGCGCCAGCAGCCAAGAGTACAGGGGGCAAGAGACCCAGTACTTC. This chain links TRBV4-1 with TRBJ2-5, with 8 bases aligning to TRBD1. Germline CDR1 MGHRA, CDR2 YSYEKL. The V segment lost 0 bases and the J segment 2 bases; nucleotides outside the gene matches: 2. The CDR3 consists of 15 residues.

This clonotype was found many times. The chain recombines TRBV12-3 or TRBV12-4 with TRBJ1-1; tentatively, D is TRBD1 (5 bases). The CDR3 spans 11 residues. Trimming pared 7 bases from V and 11 bases from J, leaving 14 bases between. The CDR3 spells CASTEGWGAFF. The CDR3 DNA is TGTGCCAGCACCGAGGGCTGGGGCGCTTTCTTT.

This clonotype came up many times. The chain is built from TRBV29-1 and TRBJ2-7; D call uncertain. CDR3 size: 13 residues. Germline V gives CDR1 SQVTM, CDR2 ANQGSEA. Trimming shortened V by 5 bases and J by 0 bases, and 11 bases separated the two germline ends. CDR3 in DNA: TGCAGCGTTTGTGACGGAAGCTCCTACGAGCAGTACTTC. Its protein is CSVCDGSSYEQYF.

The table lists this clonotype with many counts. This rearrangement joins TRBV11-2 to TRBJ1-1, with D hard to call. Germline V gene lookup returns CDR1 SGHAT and CDR2 FQNNGV. The CDR3 covers 12 residues. With 5 bases removed from V and 4 bases from J, the gap between germline ends came to 8 bases. The CDR3 protein is CASSVFGTEAFF. In DNA, the CDR3 is TGTGCCAGCAGCGTCTTCGGCACTGAAGCTTTCTTT.

This clonotype was observed at least ten times. The chain links TRBV3-1 to TRBJ2-1; 12 nucleotides match TRBD2. The germline V gene has CDR1 LGHDT and CDR2 YNNKEL (reference sequence). This CDR3 has 16 residues. After removal of 1 base from V and 7 bases from J, the junction contained 5 bases not matched to a gene. Here the CDR3 reads CASSQGLAGGRNEQFF. In DNA form, the CDR3 reads TGTGCCAGCAGCCAAGGGCTAGCGGGGGGGCGTAATGAGCAGTTCTTC.

The sample holds many counts of this clonotype. V and J are TRBV9 and TRBJ2-5; TRBD2 aligns across 16 bases. J was trimmed by 5 bases and V by 0 bases; bases with no gene match: 7. This CDR3 is 18 amino acids long. Germline lookup yields CDR1 SGDLS and CDR2 YYNGEE. The CDR3, as DNA: TGTGCCAGCAGCGTAGGAGGGACTAGCGGGGGGGCCGGTGAGACCCAGTACTTC. Its protein is CASSVGGTSGGAGETQYF.

The chain is built from TRBV6-5 and TRBJ1-2; D gene uncertain. V was cut by 3 bases and J by 1 base, with 6 bases left in between. The CDR3 covers 13 residues. Germline V gene sequence: CDR1 MNHEY, CDR2 SVGAGI. This chain's CDR3 is CASSYGDNYGYTF. The CDR3 nucleotides read TGTGCCAGCAGTTATGGTGATAACTATGGCTACACCTTC.

This clonotype has a count of ten or more. J is TRBJ1-5 and V is TRBV12-3 or TRBV12-4, with unresolved D. CDR3 size: 14 residues. Between the trimmed V and J ends, which lost 7 bases and 3 bases, there was a span of 13 bases. The CDR3 bases are TGTGCCAGCACCAAGAGGGCCTTCAATCAGCCCCAGCATTTT. Protein product: CASTKRAFNQPQHF.

The CDR3 coding sequence is TGTGCCAGTAGTATCCCGACGGTTGCCAAAAACATTCAGTACTTC. It codes for CASSIPTVAKNIQYF. The rearrangement links TRBV19 to TRBJ2-4; D unclear. Trimming removed 3 bases at V and 1 base at J, with 10 bases between. There are 15 residues in the CDR3. The V gene's germline CDR1 is LNHDA and CDR2 SQIVND (reference sequence).

Ten or more counts support this clonotype. The chain recombines TRBV20-1 with TRBJ2-3; 11 bases are shared with TRBD2. Germline V gene data show CDR1 as DFQATT and CDR2 as SNEGSKA (reference sequence). This CDR3 is 13 amino acids long. Trimming cost V 6 bases and J 15 bases; bases outside gene matches: 14. CDR3 amino acids: CSATPRLAGGNYF. CDR3 nucleotide sequence: TGCAGTGCGACCCCCCGGCTAGCGGGGGGCAATTATTTT.

The V call is TRBV7-6, the J call TRBJ2-7, with D possibly being TRBD2 (5 bases). The V and J ends lost 1 base and 9 bases respectively, with 16 bases between them. CDR1 SGHVS and CDR2 FNYEAQ come from the germline V gene. The CDR3 runs 14 residues. The CDR3 loop reads CASSLGPTRARQYF. For the CDR3, the DNA is TGTGCCAGCAGCTTAGGGCCCACTAGGGCCCGGCAGTACTTC.

With respect to this clonotype: An end of the junction differs from the germline gene, which may be a read error. The chain couples TRBV7-9 to TRBJ2-7; 7 nucleotides line up with TRBD1. The CDR3 has 14 amino acids. CDR1 is SEHNR, CDR2 FQNEAQ, per germline (reference sequence). This chain's CDR3 is CASSAEGQLYELYF. CDR3 DNA: TGTGCCAGCAGCGCCGAGGGACAGCTCTACGAGCTGTACTTC.

The J gene is TRBJ1-6, the V gene TRBV20-1, with TRBD1 as a possible D gene (6 bases). The CDR3 extends over 18 amino acids. V lost 2 bases and J 4 bases, leaving 21 bases between the germline ends. Germline-derived CDR1 and CDR2 are DFQATT and SNEGSKA (reference sequence). In DNA form, the CDR3 reads TGCAGTGCTAGACTACTGGGGGGCCCCGCGGCGTATAATTCACCCCTCCACTTT. This encodes CSARLLGGPAAYNSPLHF.

This clonotype was seen ten or more times. This chain links TRBV5-1 with TRBJ2-2; D gene uncertain. The CDR3 has 11 amino acids. V was pared by 4 bases and J by 5 bases, with 3 bases between. Germline CDR1 and CDR2: SGHRS and YFSETQ. CDR3 nucleotides: TGCGCCAGCAGCCGAACCGGGGAGCTGTTTTTT. Translated, it gives CASSRTGELFF.

This clonotype was found once. A much larger clone lies one base from this, so it may be a read error. V is TRBV29-1 and J is TRBJ2-7; D remains ambiguous. The CDR3 has 16 amino acids. Germline V gene sequence: CDR1 SQVTM, CDR2 ANQGSEA. Trimming took off 3 bases at V and 2 bases at J, with 20 bases between the two ends. Written as DNA, the CDR3 is TGCAGCGTTGATGGGTTTATCTCGGGCAGGCCCTACGAGCAGTACTTC. This codes for CSVDGFISGRPYEQYF.

This clonotype was seen repeatedly, ten times or more. The chain has TRBV11-2 and TRBJ2-7; D possibly uses TRBD1 or TRBD2 (5 bases each). V was trimmed by 1 base and J by 2 bases, leaving 21 bases between them. The CDR3 totals 18 residues. The V gene's germline CDR1 is SGHAT and CDR2 FQNNGV. The CDR3 protein is CASSLGIFWELGAYEQYF. DNA of the CDR3: TGTGCCAGCAGCTTAGGAATATTCTGGGAGCTAGGGGCCTACGAGCAGTACTTC.

This clonotype was recorded a few times. V usage is TRBV9 and J usage is TRBJ2-1; TRBD2 matches at 9 bases. Germline V CDR1 and CDR2: SGDLS, YYNGEE. The CDR3 has 15 amino acids. V lost 1 base and J lost 2; bases outside the gene matches: 1. CDR3 loop: CASSVSGRPYNEQFF. CDR3 bases: TGTGCCAGCAGCGTAAGCGGGAGGCCCTACAATGAGCAGTTCTTC. Drawing the rest from reference TRBV9 and TRBJ2-1, the complete variable domain is DSGVTQTPKHLITATGQRVTLRCSPRSGDLSVYWYQQSLDQGLQFLIQYYNGEERAKGNILERFSAQQFPDLHSELNLSSLELGDSALYFCASSVSGRPYNEQFFGPGTRLTVL.

This clonotype turned up a few times. The V and J genes are TRBV15 and TRBJ2-2, with D possibly being TRBD1 (6 bases). The CDR3 has 15 amino acids. Trimming pared 1 base from V and 4 bases from J, leaving 10 bases between. CDR1 LNHNV and CDR2 YYDKDF come from the germline V gene (reference sequence). The CDR3 nucleotides read TGTGCCACCAGCAGAGGGGCAGGGGTCACCGGGGAGCTGTTTTTT. Residues: CATSRGAGVTGELFF. Together with reference TRBV15 and TRBJ2-2, the CDR3 gives the full variable domain: DAMVIQNPRYQVTQFGKPVTLSCSQTLNHNVMYWYQQKSSQAPKLLFHYYDKDFNNEADTPDNFQSRRPNTSFCFLDIRSPGLGDTAMYLCATSRGAGVTGELFFGEGSRLTVL.

V gene TRBV4-3 combines with J gene TRBJ2-1; 9 bases line up with TRBD2. Unmatched junction bases numbered 5, after V lost 0 bases and J lost 2 bases. The CDR3 is 17 residues long. Looked up from germline, CDR1 is LGHNA and CDR2 is YSLEER. CDR3 in amino acids: CASSQDGGGAPYNEQFF. The DNA for the CDR3 is TGCGCCAGCAGCCAAGACGGCGGGGGGGCCCCCTACAATGAGCAGTTCTTC.

This clonotype was seen many times. CDR3 bases: TGTGCCAGCAGCAAAGAGCCAGCACGCGGCACCGGGGAGCTGTTTTTT. Residues: CASSKEPARGTGELFF. This chain joins TRBV21-1 and TRBJ2-2. TRBV21-1 is listed as a pseudogene. The CDR3 extends over 16 amino acids.

This clonotype was observed at least ten times. The V and J genes are TRBV7-6 and TRBJ2-1; the D is unclear. The CDR3 spans 13 residues. Germline loops: CDR1 SGHVS, CDR2 FNYEAQ. The ends were cut back, 4 bases at V and 8 bases at J, with 12 bases in the middle. CDR3 loop: CASSSDAGDEQFF. CDR3 DNA sequence: TGTGCCAGCAGCTCGGACGCCGGAGATGAGCAGTTCTTC.

On this clonotype itself: Possible read error: a much larger clone is one base away. The chain joins TRBV3-1 to TRBJ2-2; a possible D gene is TRBD2 (5 bases). The V and J ends lost 8 bases and 2 bases respectively, with 24 bases between them. The CDR3 consists of 18 residues. The germline V gene encodes CDR1 LGHDT and CDR2 YNNKEL (reference sequence). CDR3 region: CASCFPSEDFLNTGELFF. The CDR3, as DNA: TGTGCCAGCTGTTTCCCGTCTGAGGACTTCCTCAACACCGGGGAGCTGTTTTTT. The full variable domain, rest sourced from reference TRBV3-1 and TRBJ2-2, is DTAVSQTPKYLVTQMGNDKSIKCEQNLGHDTMYWYKQDSKKFLKIMFSYNNKELIINETVPNRFSPKSPDKAHLNLHINSLELGDSAVYFCASCFPSEDFLNTGELFFGEGSRLTVL.

This clonotype was seen at least ten times. The CDR3 protein is CSANRGEGNIQYF. CDR3 sequence (DNA): TGCAGCGCAAACAGGGGAGAAGGGAACATTCAGTACTTC. The chain joins TRBV29-1 to TRBJ2-4; TRBD1 agrees at 7 bases. V shed 7 bases, J shed 7 bases, and the junction held 10 bases outside the gene matches. Germline assignment: CDR1 SQVTM and CDR2 ANQGSEA. The CDR3 is made up of 13 amino acids.

This clonotype showed up just a few times. J is TRBJ1-6 and V is TRBV12-3 or TRBV12-4; the D gene is possibly TRBD1 (5 bases). The CDR3 sequence is 11 residues long. The V gene lost 5 bases and the J gene lost 12 bases, with 8 bases spanning the gap. CDR3 sequence reads: CASSLGGPLHF. The CDR3 region has the DNA TGTGCCAGCAGTCTTGGGGGACCCCTCCACTTT.

V gene TRBV4-2 combines with J gene TRBJ1-1; D is possibly TRBD1 (6 bases). CDR3 length equals 17 residues. Trimming pared 4 bases from V and 0 bases from J, leaving 18 bases between. The germline CDR1 and CDR2 sequences are LGHNA and YNFKEQ. CDR3 amino acids: CASSPRGVPTMNTEAFF. Written as DNA, the CDR3 is TGTGCCAGCAGCCCTAGGGGGGTCCCCACGATGAACACTGAAGCTTTCTTT.

This clonotype was recorded at least ten times. This chain joins TRBV7-2 and TRBJ2-7; D gene unclear. Germline V gives CDR1 SGHTA, CDR2 FQGNSA. Trimming shortened V by 1 base and J by 0 bases, and 10 bases separated the two germline ends. This CDR3 spans 15 amino acids. This CDR3 is CASSLDQPFSYEQYF. In nucleotides, the CDR3 is TGTGCCAGCAGCTTAGACCAACCCTTCTCCTACGAGCAGTACTTC.

This clonotype was seen many times. The chain joins TRBV5-1 to TRBJ1-1; D ambiguous. This CDR3 has 14 residues. V lost 6 bases, J lost 0 bases, and 12 bases lay in between. Germline V gene sequence: CDR1 SGHRS, CDR2 YFSETQ. CDR3 loop: CASKIDMMNTEAFF. The DNA of the CDR3 is TGCGCCAGCAAGATCGACATGATGAACACTGAAGCTTTCTTT.

This clonotype has ten or more counts. The chain recombines TRBV5-1 with TRBJ1-1; TRBD1 might be the D (6 bases). Deletions cut 6 bases from V and 0 bases from J, with 12 bases between. Per germline, CDR1 SGHRS and CDR2 YFSETQ. The CDR3 contains 14 residues. CDR3 loop: CASNYRAMNTEAFF. The CDR3 bases are TGCGCCAGCAACTACAGGGCAATGAACACTGAAGCTTTCTTT.

This clonotype was seen ten or more times. The chain recombines TRBV7-8 with TRBJ2-1, with 13 bases aligning to TRBD2. The trim removed 1 base at V and 4 bases at J, leaving 1 base unmatched. This CDR3 has 16 residues. CDR1 is SGHVS and CDR2 is FQNEAQ in the germline V gene. CDR3 in DNA: TGTGCCAGCAGCTTAGGGGGACTAGCGGGATACAATGAGCAGTTCTTC. As protein: CASSLGGLAGYNEQFF.